This TCR beta chain was captured by sequencing in a study of blood T cell repertoires in COVID-19 (dated by TCRdb to 2020 to 2022). Concerning the study at large: Samples covering the acute and convalescent phases of COVID-19 were provided by collaborators in the United States, Italy and Spain. Subjects who had been exposed to COVID-19, were actively infected with it, or had recovered from it provided the deeply sampled blood TCRbeta repertoires that made up the dataset. The prospective study material was composed of cDNA or gDNA derived from T cells, B-cell-depleted T cells, or PBMCs. Sample metadata almost always included a de-identified subject ID, COVID-19 status, age in years and sex. The repertoires were released in a freely available public database meant as a resource for research on the immune response to SARS-CoV-2. Where available, HLA class I and class II types were obtained from metadata supplied by the sample provider rather than from assay-based typing. The samples were drawn from two sources: the first 160 participants of the ongoing ImmuneRACE study, and 1,000 to 1,500 subjects contributed by 6 global collaborators. What the research found in general, with its limitations: Clinical and demographic metadata were provided uncurated, with the amount varying by source and participant.

TCRbeta CDR3 regions were amplified from genomic DNA by means of the immunoSEQ Assay, a bias-controlled multiplex PCR. Per the original workflow: Nucleated cell counts per sample were estimated from amplification of reference gene primers within the assay. Sequence reads were collapsed and filtered to measure the absolute abundance of every unique TCRbeta CDR3 rearrangement. Productive Simpson clonality was computed per sample as the square root of Simpson's diversity index over productive rearrangements. TCRdb limited this immuneACCESS table to in-frame rearrangements with V and J called. A share of clones is missing; checked studies link under half to unresolved V genes, and the rest is unexplained. V and J calls and clone size are given by that table; D and trimming were obtained from the DNA. In all, the sample holds 140,000 to 150,000 clones, and roughly 86% of those were seen once. The ten most abundant clones make up roughly 2.1% of the sample.

Collaborating institutions collected whole blood in K2EDTA tubes following their own protocols. For TCRbeta analysis, collaborators shipped samples in one of three forms: frozen whole blood, isolated PBMCs, or DNA extracted from either of those sample types. As concerns this clone: What this receptor recognizes is not known. Base-call qualities are not available, and no considerably larger clone is one nucleotide away.

The clonotype comes from a human donor in a cohort sampled during active COVID-19. The material sequenced was peripheral blood.

The bases read TGCAGCGTACGGGGACAGGGCAACACCGGGGAGCTGTTTTTT. Its protein is CSVRGQGNTGELFF. The chain is assembled from TRBV29-1 and TRBJ2-2; 9 central bases correspond to TRBD1. There are 14 amino acids in the CDR3, from cysteine to phenylalanine inclusive. Only the CDR3 region is kept as DNA, spanning 42 bases read in frame from base 1. From the germline V gene, CDR1 is SQVTM and CDR2 is ANQGSEA. For this chain, trimming is 6 bases at the V end and 2 bases at the J end, and the number of junction bases without a gene match is 4.